This T cell receptor (beta chain) was captured in a study of T cell changes during pregnancy in multiple sclerosis (dated by TCRdb to 2018 to 2020). Background for the entire study: In women with multiple sclerosis, the researchers looked at how the T cell repertoire shifted as pregnancy progressed.

Library creation used the immunoSEQ multiplex PCR assay. TCRdb provides this immuneACCESS table in a form limited to in-frame rearrangements. Some clones are lacking; in checked studies, under half of them reflect an unresolved V gene, and why the rest are absent is not known. Across this sample there are 73,000 or so clones, with 91% seen only once. The top ten hold around 0.9% of the sample. V trim: 8 bases; J trim: 3 bases; unmatched bases: 8. The germline V gene supplies CDR1 MNHEY and CDR2 SVGAGI. The CDR3 sequence holds 14 residues, the cysteine and phenylalanine included. The read is trimmed to its CDR3 DNA, 42 bases read in frame from base 1. For this clone: The antigen this receptor binds is unknown. Qualities for individual bases were not recorded, and no much larger clone is one base off.

Sequencing used peripheral blood, obtained in the second trimester of pregnancy. The chain is made from TRBV6-5 and TRBJ1-1, with 8 bases matching TRBD1. The clonotype was recovered from a female donor with multiple sclerosis, enrolled in a pregnancy study. DNA sequence: TGTGCCAGCTATTACAGGGGGGCGTACACTGAAGCTTTCTTT. This codes for CASYYRGAYTEAFF.